Listed here are 26 T cell receptor beta chains from one sample, sequenced in a study of beta chain features in type 1 diabetes listed by TCRdb under 2018. Library preparation was by the immunoSEQ multiplex PCR assay. All of the isolated RNA was reverse transcribed with the High Capacity cDNA Reverse Transcription Kit, so expressed TCRB transcripts were sequenced. As stored in TCRdb, this immuneACCESS dataset retains in-frame rearrangements with V and J assigned. A fraction of the clones does not appear; measured against another copy, unresolved V genes explain less than half of the discrepancy, and the remainder lacks a known reason. The table for this sample lists around 46,000 clones; roughly 47% of them were counted only once. The ten largest clones take up approximately 0.13% of the sample. Study-level results and caveats: Type 1 diabetes patients showed a moderate but significant shortening of TCRB CDR3 length in all four CD4+ subsets.

No antigen has been assigned to these receptors. The sample taken for sequencing was stem cell memory CD4+ T cells from blood. The cell subset or site label for this specimen denotes: stem cell-like memory CD4+ T cells. The source is a man younger than 40 with type 1 diabetes.

The rearrangement joins TRBV15 to TRBJ2-7; 7 nucleotides match TRBD2. Germline CDR1 reads LNHNV; CDR2 reads YYDKDF (reference sequence). The J segment lost 9 bases and the V segment lost 0 bases, leaving 11 bases of the junction unmatched. This CDR3 is built from 15 residues. In nucleotides, the CDR3 is TGTGCCACCAGCAGAGATTTTGGAGCGGGATCGGGGCAGTACTTC. This gives the protein CATSRDFGAGSGQYF.

In its sample, this clone was seen a few times. The rearrangement joins TRBV4-3 to TRBJ2-3; TRBD2 matches 11 bases. J lost 4 bases, V lost 1 base, and 10 bases had no gene match. Germline-derived CDR1 and CDR2 are LGHNA and YSLEER. The CDR3 covers 18 residues. CDR3 amino acids: CASSQGLAGGVKPDTQYF. The CDR3 DNA sequence: TGCGCCAGCAGCCAAGGGCTAGCGGGAGGTGTGAAGCCAGATACGCAGTATTTT.

This clone was picked up one time. The chain uses TRBV5-6 and TRBJ2-4; D might be TRBD1 (5 bases). The CDR3 is made up of 15 amino acids. Germline V gene data show CDR1 as SGHDT and CDR2 as YYEEEE. Trimming stripped 1 base from V and 5 bases from J, with 13 bases between. The CDR3 region has the DNA TGTGCCAGCAGCTTGCTTGTGAGCAGGGAAAACATTCAGTACTTC. Amino acid sequence: CASSLLVSRENIQYF.

This clone was detected only a few times. The V and J genes are TRBV30 and TRBJ2-1, with TRBD2 identical over 11 bases. Germline-derived CDR1 and CDR2 are GTSNPN and SVGIG (reference sequence). The CDR3 consists of 15 residues. V shed 2 bases, J shed 9 bases, and the junction held 9 bases outside the gene matches. The CDR3 coding sequence is TGTGCCTGGAGTCCACTAGCGGGAGTATGGAGTGAGCAGTTCTTC. Residues: CAWSPLAGVWSEQFF.

The chain carries TRBV27 and TRBJ2-3; D is unresolved. CDR1 is MNHEY, CDR2 SMNVEV, per germline (reference sequence). The CDR3 consists of 12 residues. Trimming stripped 6 bases from V and 2 bases from J, with 6 bases between. CDR3 loop: CASRSNTDTQYF. The CDR3 coding sequence is TGTGCCAGCAGGTCTAACACAGATACGCAGTATTTT.

This clone appeared a few times. Other nucleotide sequences from this sample produce the same CDR3. The CDR3 DNA is TGTGCCAGCAGTTTCAGAGAGACCCAGTACTTC. It encodes CASSFRETQYF. The J gene is TRBJ2-5, the V gene TRBV28; D ambiguous. CDR3 length: 11 residues. The ends were cut back, 3 bases at V and 4 bases at J, with 3 bases in the middle. CDR1 is MDHEN and CDR2 is SYDVKM in the germline V gene.

This clone was detected a few times. DNA for the CDR3: TGTGCCAGCTCAAGGACAGGAGAGACCCAGTACTTC. Its protein product is CASSRTGETQYF. The V call is TRBV18, the J call TRBJ2-5; 7 bases line up with TRBD1. V lost 5 bases to trimming and J lost 4 bases; unmatched junction nucleotides: 1. The CDR3 is made up of 12 amino acids. CDR1 and CDR2 (germline): KGHSH, LQKENI.

The genes are TRBV18 and TRBJ2-2; D call uncertain. Germline V CDR1 and CDR2: KGHSH, LQKENI. This CDR3 has 17 amino acids. Trimming stripped 2 bases from V and 3 bases from J, with 16 bases between. CDR3 coding DNA: TGTGCCAGCTCACCATACGCACTGTTGAGTGACACCGGGGAGCTGTTTTTT. Translated: CASSPYALLSDTGELFF. Complete variable domain (other parts from reference TRBV18 and TRBJ2-2): NAGVMQNPRHLVRRRGQEARLRCSPMKGHSHVYWYRQLPEEGLKFMVYLQKENIIDESGMPKERFSAEFPKEGPSILRIQQVVRGDSAAYFCASSPYALLSDTGELFFGEGSRLTVL.

This clone occurred a few times. The genes are TRBV18 and TRBJ2-1; D perhaps matches TRBD2 (5 bases). The CDR3 totals 13 residues. Germline CDR1 KGHSH, CDR2 LQKENI. Between the trimmed V and J ends, which lost 3 bases and 10 bases, there was a span of 13 bases. The CDR3 reads CASSPPLAPEQFF. The CDR3 nucleotides read TGTGCCAGCTCACCGCCGTTAGCGCCCGAGCAGTTCTTC.

The chain recombines TRBV7-9 with TRBJ1-1; possible D gene TRBD1, 5 bases. CDR1 and CDR2 from the germline V gene are SEHNR and FQNEAQ (reference sequence). Trimming left V 6 bases short and J 0 bases short, with 14 bases between. The CDR3 spans 15 residues. CDR3 loop: CASRQAGGVNTEAFF. CDR3 in DNA: TGTGCCAGCAGGCAAGCGGGGGGAGTGAACACTGAAGCTTTCTTT.

The chain has TRBV5-4 and TRBJ1-2; D gene uncertain. From germline, CDR1 is SGHNT and CDR2 YYREEE (reference sequence). This CDR3 contains 15 residues. Trimming cost V 3 bases and J 8 bases, with 20 bases left between them. The CDR3 sequence: CASSSGSALRWGYTF. The CDR3 bases are TGTGCCAGCAGCTCGGGTTCTGCCCTGAGATGGGGCTACACCTTC.

This clone was picked up a small number of times. V is TRBV7-9 and J is TRBJ1-2; TRBD1 might be the D (5 bases). The CDR3 is 17 amino acids. Trimming pared 2 bases from V and 2 bases from J, leaving 18 bases between. Germline lookup yields CDR1 SEHNR and CDR2 FQNEAQ (reference sequence). The DNA of the CDR3 is TGTGCCAGCAGCTTACCCTTAAGCGGGGCCCGAAACTATGGCTACACCTTC. Its translation: CASSLPLSGARNYGYTF.

The rearrangement links TRBV27 to TRBJ2-5; D might be TRBD1 (5 bases). Germline CDR1 is MNHEY and CDR2 is SMNVEV (reference sequence). Trimming shortened V by 8 bases and J by 0 bases, and 10 bases separated the two germline ends. The CDR3 has 13 residues. CDR3 nucleotide sequence: TGTGCCAGCTCACCAGGGTACCAAGAGACCCAGTACTTC. The encoded protein is CASSPGYQETQYF.

V gene TRBV6-6 combines with J gene TRBJ2-3, with 12 bases identical to TRBD2. Germline V gene lookup returns CDR1 MNHNY and CDR2 SVGAGI (reference sequence). The V segment lost 6 bases and the J segment 9 bases; nucleotides outside the gene matches: 7. CDR3 size: 14 residues. The CDR3 here is CASSLAGGKVTQYF. CDR3 sequence (DNA): TGTGCCAGCAGCCTAGCGGGAGGGAAGGTGACGCAGTATTTT.

This clone has only a few counts. The rearrangement joins TRBV2 to TRBJ1-2; D not certain. Trimming took off 1 base at V and 4 bases at J, with 10 bases between the two ends. This CDR3 comprises 14 residues. Germline V gives CDR1 SNHLY, CDR2 FYNNEI. The CDR3 DNA follows: TGTGCCAGCAGTGAAGAGCCCGTCGGCTATGGCTACACCTTC. It is translated as CASSEEPVGYGYTF.

The chain uses TRBV6-5 and TRBJ2-2; TRBD2 might be the D (6 bases). Germline loops: CDR1 MNHEY, CDR2 SVGAGI. CDR3 size: 14 residues. V gave up 5 bases and J gave up 6 bases, with 13 bases separating them. Here the CDR3 reads CASSAAGVAGELFF. The CDR3 bases are TGTGCCAGCAGTGCAGCGGGCGTGGCCGGGGAGCTGTTTTTT.

The chain employs TRBV5-1 and TRBJ2-7, with 9 bases lining up with TRBD1. Germline CDR1 SGHRS, CDR2 YFSETQ. The CDR3 runs 15 residues. V gave up 3 bases and J gave up 2 bases; unmatched junction bases: 6. The CDR3 spells CASSSAGTGTYEQYF. CDR3 bases: TGCGCCAGCAGCTCCGCCGGGACAGGGACCTACGAGCAGTACTTC.

The rearrangement uses TRBV10-3 and TRBJ2-3; 11 bases are a match to TRBD2. After removal of 9 bases from V and 3 bases from J, the junction contained 5 bases not matched to a gene. The CDR3 contains 14 residues. The germline V gene encodes CDR1 ENHRY and CDR2 SYGVKD. Written as DNA, the CDR3 is TGTGCCATTACTAGCGGGAGTGGAACAGATACGCAGTATTTT. Protein product: CAITSGSGTDTQYF.

The chain combines TRBV13 with TRBJ1-4; TRBD1 matches 7 bases. This CDR3 is built from 15 residues. Trimming removed 5 bases from V and 3 bases from J; junction bases left unmatched: 6. CDR1 and CDR2 (germline): PRHDT, FYEKMQ (reference sequence). The CDR3 DNA reads TGTGCCAGCAGCCCTGACAGGGCGGCTAATGAAAAACTGTTTTTT. It translates to CASSPDRAANEKLFF.

This chain links TRBV5-1 with TRBJ2-7; 13 bases line up with TRBD2. The CDR3 extends over 14 amino acids. The V and J ends lost 3 bases and 6 bases, in that order; junction bases with no gene match: 3. The germline CDR1 and CDR2 sequences are SGHRS and YFSETQ. CDR3 DNA: TGCGCCAGCAGCTGGACTAGCGGGAGTGGCGAGCAGTACTTC. Translation gives CASSWTSGSGEQYF. Full variable domain (outside the CDR3, taken from reference TRBV5-1 and TRBJ2-7): KAGVTQTPRYLIKTRGQQVTLSCSPISGHRSVSWYQQTPGQGLQFLFEYFSETQRNKGNFPGRFSGRQFSNSRSEMNVSTLELGDSALYLCASSWTSGSGEQYFGPGTRLTVT.

A few counts support this clone. The chain is built from TRBV29-1 and TRBJ2-3; D is perhaps TRBD1 (6 bases). V lost 6 bases and J 2 bases, leaving 12 bases between the germline ends. CDR3 length: 13 amino acids. CDR1 and CDR2 (germline): SQVTM, ANQGSEA. For the CDR3, the DNA is TGCAGCGTCCGGGACACCTACACAGATACGCAGTATTTT. This gives the protein CSVRDTYTDTQYF.

Of note for this clone: One end of the junction fails to match germline, which may point to a read error. This chain links TRBV5-6 with TRBJ1-2, with 7 nucleotides matching TRBD1. This CDR3 is built from 14 residues. Germline CDR1 SGHDT, CDR2 YYEEEE. CDR3 protein: CASSFRDSLEALAF. The CDR3 nucleotides read TGTGCCAGCAGCTTCCGGGACAGCCTTGAGGCTTTGGCCTTC. The entire variable domain, with the rest obtained from reference TRBV5-6 and TRBJ1-2, is as follows: DAGVTQSPTHLIKTRGQQVTLRCSPKSGHDTVSWYQQALGQGPQFIFQYYEEEERQRGNFPDRFSGHQFPNYSSELNVNALLLGDSALYLCASSFRDSLEALAFGSGTRLTVV.

The rearrangement links TRBV10-3 to TRBJ2-3, with D possibly matching TRBD2 (5 bases). Germline V CDR1 and CDR2: ENHRY, SYGVKD. The V end was cut by 2 bases, the J end by 14 bases, with 17 bases between. This CDR3 is 13 amino acids long. CDR3 DNA sequence: TGTGCCATCAGTGAGAGCGGTACTAGAGTTTGGTATTTT. Its protein is CAISESGTRVWYF.

The V and J genes are TRBV4-3 and TRBJ2-7; no clear D. Germline loops: CDR1 LGHNA, CDR2 YSLEER. The CDR3 loop spans 14 amino acids. Trimming stripped 4 bases from V and 0 bases from J, with 10 bases between. The CDR3 protein is CASSPSLYSYEQYF. The DNA for the CDR3 is TGCGCCAGCAGCCCCTCCTTGTACTCCTACGAGCAGTACTTC.

This chain links TRBV7-9 with TRBJ1-2, with D maybe TRBD1 (5 bases). Germline CDR1 SEHNR, CDR2 FQNEAQ (reference sequence). Trimming took 3 bases from V and 8 from J, leaving 19 bases between them. The CDR3 is made up of 15 amino acids. CDR3 in amino acids: CASSFGGTGMGGYTF. As DNA, the CDR3 is TGTGCCAGCAGCTTCGGAGGGACGGGCATGGGAGGCTACACCTTC.

The chain couples TRBV4-1 to TRBJ2-3; D unclear. V lost 3 bases and J lost 2, with 15 bases in between. This CDR3 is built from 16 residues. CDR1 MGHRA and CDR2 YSYEKL come from the germline V gene. CDR3 nucleotide sequence: TGCGCCAGCAGCCAGAGTGCCTCTCTTACCACAGATACGCAGTATTTT. Protein sequence: CASSQSASLTTDTQYF.